The 18 T cell receptor beta chains reported below all come from one sample, sequenced in a study of blood T cells in healthy people across ages. With a J-beta primer mix and a sample-barcoded 5' primer, a second PCR ran roughly 6 to 12 cycles. MiXCR was run by TCRdb on the 5' RACE reads, yielding one entry per CDR3 protein. This repertoire shows about 1,600,000 distinct CDR3 sequences, 40% to 50% found once; its top ten account for less than 8%. The sample comprised blood. These receptors were taken from a woman aged 18-35 years in good health.

The chain links TRBV6-1 to TRBJ2-7; no firm D call. Per germline, CDR1 MNHNS and CDR2 SASEGT. V was pared by 7 bases and J by 1 base, with 11 bases between. There are 13 residues in the CDR3. Written as DNA, the CDR3 is TGTGCCAGCAACCGGTGGGATTCCTACGAGCAGTACTTC. Amino acid sequence: CASNRWDSYEQYF.

In this sample, this clonotype turned up a few times. The chain uses TRBV11-2 and TRBJ2-3; D call uncertain. CDR3 size: 15 residues. CDR1 SGHAT and CDR2 FQNNGV come from the germline V gene. V lost 2 bases and J lost 2, with 11 bases in between. CDR3 in amino acids: CASSLYNENTDTQYF. The CDR3 coding sequence is TGTGCCAGCAGCTTATACAATGAAAACACAGATACGCAGTATTTT.

The chain combines TRBV20-1 with TRBJ2-3; D gene uncertain. The V end lost 5 bases, the J end lost 2 bases, and 8 bases lay between the germline ends. The CDR3 spans 12 residues. Germline V CDR1 and CDR2: DFQATT, SNEGSKA (reference sequence). CDR3 sequence: CSAHRITDTQYF. CDR3 DNA: TGCAGTGCTCATAGGATCACAGATACGCAGTATTTT.

This clonotype appeared a few times. The rearrangement links TRBV6-6 to TRBJ2-4; TRBD2 aligns across 8 bases. Germline V gene sequence: CDR1 MNHNY, CDR2 SVGAGI (reference sequence). Germline trimming cut 8 bases from V and 0 bases from J; bases unmatched to any gene: 9. This CDR3 has 16 amino acids. CDR3 loop: CASGYQRELAKNIQYF. The CDR3 coding sequence is TGTGCCAGCGGATACCAGCGGGAGTTAGCCAAAAACATTCAGTACTTC.

The chain uses TRBV6-1 and TRBJ1-4, with 7 bases fitting TRBD1. CDR3 length: 17 amino acids. With 4 bases clipped from V and 8 bases from J, the junction kept 16 bases outside the gene matches. Germline V gene lookup returns CDR1 MNHNS and CDR2 SASEGT. In DNA form, the CDR3 reads TGTGCCAGCAGTGCCGAAGGAGGGGGCGCTTCGGGGGAAAAACTGTTTTTT. It encodes CASSAEGGGASGEKLFF.

The sample holds a few counts of this clonotype. The chain employs TRBV3-1 and TRBJ2-4; 9 nucleotides align to TRBD2. The closer fit of TRBJ2-7 to the DNA end suggests the J call may be wrong. Germline V lookup: CDR1 LGHDT, CDR2 YNNKEL (reference sequence). This CDR3 has 18 residues. The CDR3 sequence is CANLGTSQAKLLSNEQYF. CDR3 nucleotides: TGTGCCAACCTAGGGACTAGCCAAGCTAAATTATTATCTAACGAGCAGTACTTC.

This clonotype has just one count. This chain joins TRBV4-2 and TRBJ2-7; no clear D gene. This CDR3 region has 15 residues. V gave up 0 bases and J gave up 2 bases, with 11 bases separating them. Germline CDR1 reads LGHNA; CDR2 reads YNFKEQ. The CDR3 loop is CASSQEGPITYEQYF. CDR3 in DNA: TGTGCCAGCAGCCAAGAAGGTCCGATCACCTACGAGCAGTACTTC.

There are a few counts of this clonotype. The rearrangement links TRBV7-8 to TRBJ1-5; the D is unclear. Germline lookup yields CDR1 SGHVS and CDR2 FQNEAQ. Trimming removed 5 bases from V and 3 bases from J, with 20 bases in between. The CDR3 loop spans 17 amino acids. The CDR3 DNA follows: TGTGCCAGCAGCCCGGAACCGGGCCCCAGGCCCAATCAGCCCCAGCATTTT. This translates into CASSPEPGPRPNQPQHF.

The chain employs TRBV7-2 and TRBJ1-1; tentatively, D is TRBD1 (6 bases). The germline V gene encodes CDR1 SGHTA and CDR2 FQGNSA. The length of the CDR3 is 14 residues. Trimming pared 6 bases from V and 6 bases from J, leaving 17 bases between. The CDR3: CASRGLGAVAEAFF. The CDR3 nucleotides are TGTGCCAGCAGGGGTCTGGGGGCGGTTGCTGAAGCTTTCTTT.

This clonotype was seen only a few times. The V call is TRBV10-3, the J call TRBJ2-5, with 8 nucleotides matching TRBD1. The CDR3 loop spans 14 amino acids. Trimming took 4 bases from V and 4 from J; bases not matched to a gene: 5. Germline CDR1 ENHRY, CDR2 SYGVKD. The CDR3 DNA follows: TGTGCCATCAGTGCGGGACAGGTAGGAGAGACCCAGTACTTC. Its protein product is CAISAGQVGETQYF.

A few counts support this clonotype. V usage is TRBV28 and J usage is TRBJ1-6; tentative D call: TRBD1 (6 bases). Germline V gives CDR1 MDHEN, CDR2 SYDVKM. V shed 3 bases and J shed 10 bases, with 16 bases lying between them. The CDR3 is made up of 15 amino acids. The CDR3, as DNA: TGTGCCAGCAGTTTGATCTCCCTAGGGGGATCACCCCTCCACTTT. Translated: CASSLISLGGSPLHF.

The rearrangement joins TRBV20-1 to TRBJ2-7; 13 positions agree with TRBD2. The J call is doubtful: the DNA matches TRBJ2-5 better. Per the germline V gene, CDR1 is DFQATT and CDR2 is SNEGSKA (reference sequence). The CDR3 totals 14 residues. The CDR3 sequence: CSAHGLAGEETQYF. DNA of the CDR3: TGCAGTGCTCATGGACTAGCGGGAGAGGAGACCCAGTACTTC.

This clonotype was counted once. The rearrangement uses TRBV6-2 or TRBV6-3 and TRBJ2-5; tentative D call: TRBD2 (5 bases). Looked up from germline, CDR1 is MNHEY and CDR2 is SVGEGT. The CDR3 extends over 14 amino acids. Trimming removed 2 bases at V and 0 bases at J, with 7 bases between. CDR3 in DNA: TGTGCCAGCAGTTACGCCGGGAACCAAGAGACCCAGTACTTC. This gives the protein CASSYAGNQETQYF.

Details on this clonotype: One junction end disagrees with the germline gene, perhaps due to a read error. The CDR3: CASSYTGGGSIDTQYF. CDR3 nucleotides: TGTGCCAGCAGTTACACCGGTGGGGGTAGCATAGATACGCAGTATTTT. The chain combines TRBV6-5 with TRBJ2-3; D tentatively reads TRBD1 or TRBD2 (5 bases each). The CDR3 extends over 16 amino acids. Germline-derived CDR1 and CDR2 are MNHEY and SVGAGI.

The rearrangement uses TRBV29-1 and TRBJ2-7; tentatively, D is TRBD2 (6 bases). V lost 8 bases and J lost 2, with 16 bases in between. Germline CDR1 SQVTM, CDR2 ANQGSEA. The CDR3 sequence is 13 residues long. DNA of the CDR3: TGCAGCATTCCGGGGGTGAGGCCCTACGAGCAGTACTTC. Protein: CSIPGVRPYEQYF.

The genes are TRBV9 and TRBJ2-5; TRBD2 might be the D (6 bases). This CDR3 region has 14 residues. Germline V gene sequence: CDR1 SGDLS, CDR2 YYNGEE. V gave up 3 bases and J gave up 11 bases, with 20 bases separating them. The CDR3 DNA follows: TGTGCCAGCAGCGCCGGGAGTAGTAGGCATGAGCAGTACTTC. Translating it yields CASSAGSSRHEQYF.

The chain links TRBV6-5 to TRBJ1-1, with TRBD1 identical over 7 bases. The CDR3 contains 14 residues. Per germline, CDR1 MNHEY and CDR2 SVGAGI. V was clipped by 5 bases and J by 0 bases; unmatched bases: 3. In nucleotides, the CDR3 is TGTGCCAGCAGTATGGGACAGTTGAACACTGAAGCTTTCTTT. This gives the protein CASSMGQLNTEAFF.

Worth noting for this clonotype: The junction departs from germline at one end; a sequencing error may be responsible. The chain joins TRBV7-2 to TRBJ2-5; no firm D call. The assigned J gene may be wrong: the sequence end matches TRBJ2-7 better. The CDR3 length is 11 residues. Per the germline V gene, CDR1 is SGHTA and CDR2 is FQGNSA. The CDR3 DNA reads as TGTGCCAGCAGCCGATCCTGCGAGCAGTACTTC. This translates into CASSRSCEQYF.